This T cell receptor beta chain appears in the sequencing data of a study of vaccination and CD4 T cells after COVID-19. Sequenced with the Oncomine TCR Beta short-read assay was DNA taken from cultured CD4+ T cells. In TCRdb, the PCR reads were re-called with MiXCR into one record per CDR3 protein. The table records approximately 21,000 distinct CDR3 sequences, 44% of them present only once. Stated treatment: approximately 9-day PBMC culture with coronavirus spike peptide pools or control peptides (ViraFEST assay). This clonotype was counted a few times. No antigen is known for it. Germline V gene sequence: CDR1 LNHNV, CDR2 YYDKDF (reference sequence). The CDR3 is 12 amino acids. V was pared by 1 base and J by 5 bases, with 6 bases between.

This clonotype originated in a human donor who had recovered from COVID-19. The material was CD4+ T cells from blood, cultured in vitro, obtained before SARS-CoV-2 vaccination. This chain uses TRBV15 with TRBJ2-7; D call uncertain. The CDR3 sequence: CATSRVGNEQYF. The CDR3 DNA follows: TGTGCCACCAGCAGAGTTGGTAACGAGCAGTACTTC.